This T cell receptor beta chain stems from a study of neurological immune-mediated disorders. Study-level points and caveats: None of the CDR3 amino acid sequences found in expanded clones was shared across subjects. This suggests that the TCR-beta repertoires were private in all groups.

This CDR3 is built from 16 residues. The germline V gene has CDR1 SGHTA and CDR2 FQGNSA. V was trimmed by 1 base and J by 2 bases, leaving 13 bases between them. 5'RACE with 10-nucleotide random UMIs generated the cDNA. TCRdb reprocessed the 5' RACE reads with MiXCR, giving one entry per CDR3 protein. The top ten hold around 22% of the sample, which has more than 13,000 distinct CDR3 sequences, 6.5% to 8% seen once. This clonotype was counted at least ten times. The target antigen is unknown. The chain links TRBV7-2 to TRBJ2-3, with D possibly TRBD1 on 5 matching bases. This clonotype was sampled from a woman in her 40s in good health. The specimen was CD8+ T cells from blood. The CDR3 is CASSLVPRTFTDTQYF. The CDR3 coding sequence is TGTGCCAGCAGCTTAGTCCCCCGGACATTCACAGATACGCAGTATTTT.